The rows below give T cell receptor beta chains drawn from one sample of a study of T-cell memory formation after mild COVID-19. TCRdb re-analysed the 5' RACE reads in MiXCR, keeping a single row per CDR3 protein. The sample has 120,000 to 150,000 distinct CDR3 sequences, more than 13% seen once. Sequencing was performed on PBMCs or a T cell subset sorted from them (not recorded which). The receptor set was obtained from an adult woman who had mild COVID-19 (a few samples of this study predate the infection). Cell type and time point are not known. The conserved cysteine and the conserved F or W are not part of the CDR3 here. A row's size may be missing; if present it is once, few, many or a size class.

clone size | J gene | V gene | CDR3 protein
NA | TRBJ1-5 | TRBV27 | ASSLGTGVNQPQH
NA | TRBJ2-1 | TRBV11-1 | ASSGTSGGEYNEQF
few | TRBJ2-7 | TRBV7-2 | ASTPLASSSYEQY
NA | TRBJ2-1 | TRBV27 | ASTLIGLAGVGEQF
NA | TRBJ2-7 | TRBV5-1 | ASSLARTTYEQY
few | TRBJ2-7 | TRBV11-3 | ASSSGAGPSYEQY
NA | TRBJ2-1 | TRBV20-1 | SASGEGGAYNEQF
few | TRBJ2-1 | TRBV7-9 | ASSPPHNEQF
NA | TRBJ2-7 | TRBV15 | ATSRDILSSYEQY
NA | TRBJ2-2 | TRBV3-1 | ASSATPTSGVMTNTGELF
few | TRBJ1-1 | TRBV6-5 | ASSYSIQGWTEAF
few | TRBJ2-2 | TRBV4-1 | ASSQPGVRELF
NA | TRBJ1-1 | TRBV18 | ASSLRAATEAF
NA | TRBJ1-1 | TRBV20-1 | SARGQTGEVTEAF
NA | TRBJ2-7 | TRBV9 | ASSGREGAYYEQY
many | TRBJ1-4 | TRBV6-6 | ASSWGQLEKLF
few | TRBJ2-1 | TRBV24-1 | ATSDGDREEGNEQF
few | TRBJ2-7 | TRBV19 | ASSGGEGGQY
NA | TRBJ2-3 | TRBV6-2/TRBV6-3 | ASSYFVVDTQY
NA | TRBJ2-2 | TRBV14 | ASSHDGQAPSGELF
NA | TRBJ2-1 | TRBV2 | ASSERGYEQF
NA | TRBJ2-7 | TRBV29-1 | SVGEDRDSYEQY
NA | TRBJ1-1 | TRBV9 | ASSVEDTEAF
NA | TRBJ1-1 | TRBV7-3 | ASSLTAGTEAF
few | TRBJ2-1 | TRBV12-3/TRBV12-4 | ASSGINNEQF
NA | TRBJ2-7 | TRBV2 | ASSERGDRDYEQY
few | TRBJ2-3 | TRBV7-8 | ASSFLRTRSTDTQY
NA | TRBJ2-7 | TRBV11-3 | ASSPYGESYEQY
NA | TRBJ2-7 | TRBV4-3 | ASSQVRTSGAYEQY
few | TRBJ2-5 | TRBV29-1 | SVESGAWGETQY
NA | TRBJ1-1 | TRBV20-1 | SARSGGNAEAF
few | TRBJ2-7 | TRBV7-6 | ASSFELAGGPYEQY